The 27 T cell receptor beta chains presented below share a single source sample, sequenced in a study of beta chain features in type 1 diabetes. These receptors lack a known antigen. Study conclusions and caveats: Moderately but significantly shorter TCRB CDR3s were found in Type 1 diabetes patients in all four CD4+ subsets.

All of the isolated RNA was reverse transcribed, so expressed TCRB transcripts were sequenced. Sequencing was performed with immunoSEQ multiplex PCR; in TCRdb, only in-frame clones are kept and a portion is missing. The repertoire has about 230,000 clones, under 20% of them found once; the top ten carry 0.08% to 0.095%. The sample was naive CD4+ T cells from blood. These TCRs come from a man aged 25 to 40 with type 1 diabetes.

The chain carries TRBV2 and TRBJ2-2; D gene ambiguous. CDR3 length equals 15 residues. Trimming removed 3 bases from V and 6 bases from J, with 14 bases in between. The germline gives CDR1 SNHLY, CDR2 FYNNEI. Here the CDR3 reads CASSEGQPGAGELFF. CDR3 nucleotide sequence: TGTGCCAGCAGTGAGGGCCAGCCTGGGGCCGGGGAGCTGTTTTTT.

The sample holds a few counts of this clone. The chain couples TRBV30 to TRBJ1-1; D might be TRBD1 (5 bases). V lost 0 bases to trimming and J lost 4 bases, with 12 bases between them. In germline, CDR1 is GTSNPN, CDR2 SVGIG (reference sequence). This CDR3 spans 14 amino acids. CDR3 region: CAWSVVGGTTEAFF. The CDR3 region has the DNA TGTGCCTGGAGTGTAGTGGGAGGGACCACTGAAGCTTTCTTT.

This clone was detected a few times. This chain joins TRBV5-1 and TRBJ2-1; TRBD2 might be the D (5 bases). Trimming shortened V by 1 base and J by 10 bases, and 9 bases separated the two germline ends. CDR3 length equals 12 residues. Germline-derived CDR1 and CDR2 are SGHRS and YFSETQ. The CDR3 loop reads CASSLLLAEQFF. The CDR3 DNA reads as TGCGCCAGCAGCTTGCTTCTAGCAGAGCAGTTCTTC.

As DNA, the CDR3 is TGCAGCGTTGAAGGGACCCGCAGGCGGTCTAGCACAGATACGCAGTATTTT. Translated: CSVEGTRRRSSTDTQYF. The genes are TRBV29-1 and TRBJ2-3, with D hard to call. The ends were cut back, 1 base at V and 0 bases at J, with 17 bases in the middle. From germline, CDR1 is SQVTM and CDR2 ANQGSEA. This CDR3 has 17 amino acids.

This clone turned up a few times. The chain combines TRBV19 with TRBJ1-2, with TRBD1 as a possible D gene (5 bases). Germline V gene data show CDR1 as LNHDA and CDR2 as SQIVND (reference sequence). CDR3 size: 14 residues. The V end lost 9 bases, the J end lost 1 base, and 15 bases lay between the germline ends. The chain's CDR3 is CASRDQDHNYGYTF. The CDR3 region has the DNA TGTGCCAGCAGGGACCAAGATCATAACTATGGCTACACCTTC.

The rearrangement links TRBV7-9 to TRBJ2-7; TRBD2 matches 15 bases. J gave up 6 bases and V 5 bases, and 8 bases lay outside the gene matches. Germline V lookup: CDR1 SEHNR, CDR2 FQNEAQ (reference sequence). The CDR3 has 16 residues. The CDR3 DNA reads as TGTGCCAGCAGCGCAAAACCGGGACTAGCGGGAGGCGAGCAGTACTTC. It is translated as CASSAKPGLAGGEQYF.

This clone was seen only a few times. This sequence joins TRBV7-7 and TRBJ2-1; D gene uncertain. Germline CDR1 and CDR2: SSHAT and FNYEAQ (reference sequence). CDR3 length: 10 amino acids. For the CDR3, the DNA is TGTGCTAGCTCGCGCAATGAGCAGTTCTTC. This translates into CASSRNEQFF.

This sequence joins TRBV18 and TRBJ1-1; unclear D gene. The ends were cut back, 2 bases at V and 0 bases at J, with 10 bases in the middle. The germline gives CDR1 KGHSH, CDR2 LQKENI. The CDR3 length is 15 residues. CDR3 amino acids: CASSPGYGMNTEAFF. The CDR3 region has the DNA TGTGCCAGCTCACCAGGATACGGGATGAACACTGAAGCTTTCTTT.

The V gene is TRBV5-1, the J gene TRBJ2-5; a weak D match, TRBD1 (6 bases). V lost 0 bases and J 1 base, leaving 10 bases between the germline ends. CDR3 size: 15 residues. Germline-derived CDR1 and CDR2 are SGHRS and YFSETQ. The CDR3 loop is CASSLGRTVQETQYF. The CDR3 DNA is TGCGCCAGCAGCTTGGGCCGGACAGTCCAAGAGACCCAGTACTTC.

This clone was found a few times. One end of the junction is discordant with germline, which a read error may explain. The chain is built from TRBV29-1 and TRBJ1-1, with D unclear. This CDR3 is built from 12 residues. Germline V gene data show CDR1 as SQVTM and CDR2 as ANQGSEA. The CDR3 region is CSAHKDGVEAIF. CDR3 nucleotide sequence: TGCAGCGCCCATAAGGACGGTGTTGAAGCTATCTTT.

This sequence joins TRBV28 and TRBJ2-3; TRBD2 is a possible D gene (5 bases). The CDR3 has 17 amino acids. V lost 2 bases, J lost 0 bases, and 15 bases lay in between. Looked up from germline, CDR1 is MDHEN and CDR2 is SYDVKM. For the CDR3, the DNA is TGTGCCAGCAGTTTAATTGGGTGGGGAGTGAGCACAGATACGCAGTATTTT. Protein product: CASSLIGWGVSTDTQYF.

This chain uses TRBV7-2 with TRBJ2-7; 7 nucleotides align to TRBD2. CDR3 length: 15 amino acids. J lost 6 bases, V lost 5 bases, and 13 bases had no gene match. Germline CDR1 reads SGHTA; CDR2 reads FQGNSA. In DNA, the CDR3 is TGTGCCAGCAGCCCAGTCATCAGTTCGGGAGGCGAGCAGTACTTC. It encodes CASSPVISSGGEQYF. The full variable domain, rest sourced from reference TRBV7-2 and TRBJ2-7, is GAGVSQSPSNKVTEKGKDVELRCDPISGHTALYWYRQSLGQGLEFLIYFQGNSAPDKSGLPSDRFSAERTGGSVSTLTIQRTQQEDSAVYLCASSPVISSGGEQYFGPGTRLTVT.

V usage is TRBV30 and J usage is TRBJ2-2; D uncertain. There are 13 residues in the CDR3. V lost 5 bases to trimming and J lost 6 bases, with 13 bases between them. Germline CDR1 is GTSNPN and CDR2 is SVGIG (reference sequence). The CDR3 reads CAWGKVLSGELFF. In DNA form, the CDR3 reads TGTGCCTGGGGGAAGGTCCTTTCCGGGGAGCTGTTTTTT.

This clone was recorded a few times. The chain uses TRBV7-8 and TRBJ2-1; the match to TRBD2 covers 13 bases. Germline V gives CDR1 SGHVS, CDR2 FQNEAQ. CDR3 length: 17 residues. V shed 0 bases and J 8 bases; nucleotides not matched to a gene: 7. CDR3 DNA sequence: TGTGCCAGCAGCTTAGCCCGGACTAGCGGGGGTGTGGATGAGCAGTTCTTC. Encoded protein: CASSLARTSGGVDEQFF.

The chain is built from TRBV6-1 and TRBJ2-1; TRBD2 matches 13 bases. CDR1 MNHNS and CDR2 SASEGT come from the germline V gene. CDR3 length: 14 residues. The V gene end was trimmed by 5 bases and the J gene end by 9 bases; junction bases not matched to a gene: 4. The CDR3 sequence: CASSRGLAGVEQFF. CDR3 nucleotide sequence: TGTGCCAGCAGTCGAGGACTAGCGGGAGTTGAGCAGTTCTTC.

This clone has a handful of counts. The chain joins TRBV7-2 to TRBJ2-7, with 10 bases lining up with TRBD2. The germline V gene encodes CDR1 SGHTA and CDR2 FQGNSA. Trimming removed 7 bases from V and 5 bases from J; junction bases left unmatched: 11. CDR3 length: 15 residues. In nucleotides, the CDR3 is TGTGCCAGCAAAAAGGTGCTAGCGGGAGAAAACGAGCAGTACTTC. It codes for CASKKVLAGENEQYF.

This clone was detected only a few times. V and J are TRBV5-4 and TRBJ2-1, with 7 bases that match TRBD1. V gave up 3 bases and J gave up 6 bases; unmatched junction bases: 3. CDR1 SGHNT and CDR2 YYREEE come from the germline V gene (reference sequence). The CDR3 sequence is 13 residues long. CDR3 nucleotides: TGTGCCAGCAGCTCTAGGGACAGCAATGAGCAGTTCTTC. As protein: CASSSRDSNEQFF.

The count of this clone is one. The J gene is TRBJ2-7, the V gene TRBV4-2; 11 nucleotides line up with TRBD2. The ends lost 8 bases at V and 9 bases at J; junction bases unmatched: 15. Germline-derived CDR1 and CDR2 are LGHNA and YNFKEQ. The CDR3 contains 15 residues. The CDR3 is CASRRGLAAENGQYF. DNA of the CDR3: TGTGCCAGCCGCCGGGGACTAGCGGCGGAGAACGGGCAGTACTTC.

This clone occurred a few times. The V gene is TRBV2, the J gene TRBJ1-2, with D unclear. Germline V gives CDR1 SNHLY, CDR2 FYNNEI. Trimming shortened V by 1 base and J by 7 bases, and 10 bases separated the two germline ends. The CDR3 loop spans 13 amino acids. The DNA for the CDR3 is TGTGCCAGCAGTGAAGGGCAGTATCGTGGCTACACCTTC. This translates into CASSEGQYRGYTF.

This chain connects TRBV30 to TRBJ1-1; D is possibly TRBD1 (5 bases). The germline V and J ends were trimmed by 5 bases and 0 bases, with 10 bases remaining between them. This CDR3 has 13 amino acids. Germline assignment: CDR1 GTSNPN and CDR2 SVGIG (reference sequence). The CDR3 spells CAWGRGLNTEAFF. The CDR3 DNA sequence: TGTGCCTGGGGTCGGGGGTTGAACACTGAAGCTTTCTTT.

This chain uses TRBV5-4 with TRBJ2-3; a weak D match, TRBD2 (6 bases). Germline V gives CDR1 SGHNT, CDR2 YYREEE (reference sequence). The V end was cut by 0 bases, the J end by 1 base, with 9 bases between. This CDR3 region has 15 residues. The CDR3 spells CASSLAGVGTDTQYF. In nucleotides, the CDR3 is TGTGCCAGCAGCTTGGCGGGGGTCGGCACAGATACGCAGTATTTT.

This clone was observed a few times. The chain couples TRBV29-1 to TRBJ1-2; 11 positions match TRBD1. CDR3 length: 12 amino acids. In germline, CDR1 is SQVTM, CDR2 ANQGSEA. The V segment lost 3 bases and the J segment 10 bases; nucleotides outside the gene matches: 4. The CDR3 DNA is TGCAGCGTTGATAGGACAGGGGGCTTCTACACCTTC. It codes for CSVDRTGGFYTF.

The rearrangement links TRBV10-2 to TRBJ2-5; no firm D call. The CDR3 runs 12 residues. Germline V gene data show CDR1 as WSHSY and CDR2 as SAAADI. The V end lost 4 bases, the J end lost 1 base, and 4 bases lay between the germline ends. The CDR3 sequence: CASSASQETQYF. CDR3 coding DNA: TGCGCCAGCAGTGCCAGCCAAGAGACCCAGTACTTC.

This clone came up a few times. V and J are TRBV25-1 and TRBJ1-2; D gene uncertain. There are 13 residues in the CDR3. V lost 5 bases and J lost 2, with 9 bases in between. The V gene's germline CDR1 is MGHDK and CDR2 SYGVNS. Here the CDR3 DNA reads TGTGCCAGCAGTAGTCAACGGAACTATGGCTACACCTTC. Protein sequence: CASSSQRNYGYTF.

The CDR3 DNA is TGTGCCAGTAGACTAGCGGGACCTGAGCAGTTCTTC. It yields the protein CASRLAGPEQFF. This chain links TRBV6-1 with TRBJ2-1, with 11 bases that match TRBD2. V lost 9 bases and J lost 9; bases outside the gene matches: 4. Germline CDR1 is MNHNS and CDR2 is SASEGT. This CDR3 has 12 residues.

This clone was observed a few times. The chain couples TRBV11-3 to TRBJ2-7; D is possibly TRBD1 or TRBD2 (6 bases each). Germline CDR1 SGHNT, CDR2 YENEEA. V was clipped by 5 bases and J by 6 bases, with 11 bases between them. This CDR3 contains 12 residues. This CDR3 reads CASSPRGGEQYF. CDR3 coding DNA: TGTGCCAGCAGCCCCAGGGGAGGCGAGCAGTACTTC.

The V call is TRBV29-1, the J call TRBJ2-1, with 11 bases that match TRBD2. V shed 3 bases and J 7 bases; nucleotides not matched to a gene: 2. CDR3 length: 13 residues. In germline, CDR1 is SQVTM, CDR2 ANQGSEA. This chain's CDR3 is CSVDLAGGNEQFF. The CDR3 DNA follows: TGCAGCGTTGACTTAGCGGGAGGGAATGAGCAGTTCTTC.